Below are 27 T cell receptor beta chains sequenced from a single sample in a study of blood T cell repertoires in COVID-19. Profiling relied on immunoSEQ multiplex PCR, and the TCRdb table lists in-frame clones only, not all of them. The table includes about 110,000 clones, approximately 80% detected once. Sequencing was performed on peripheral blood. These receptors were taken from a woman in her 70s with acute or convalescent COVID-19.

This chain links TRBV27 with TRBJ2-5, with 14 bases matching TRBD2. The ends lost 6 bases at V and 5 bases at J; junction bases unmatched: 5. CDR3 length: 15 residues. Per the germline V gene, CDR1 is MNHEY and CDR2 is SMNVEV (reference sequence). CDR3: CASSPGTSGSETQYF. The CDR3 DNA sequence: TGTGCCAGCAGCCCTGGGACTAGCGGGAGTGAGACCCAGTACTTC.

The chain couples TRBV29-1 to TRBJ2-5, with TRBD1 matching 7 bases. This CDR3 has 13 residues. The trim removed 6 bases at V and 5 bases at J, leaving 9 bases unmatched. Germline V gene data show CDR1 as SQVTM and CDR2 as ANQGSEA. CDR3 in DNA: TGCAGCGTGGCGACAGGGATTGGGGAGACCCAGTACTTC. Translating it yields CSVATGIGETQYF.

The CDR3 DNA is TGTGCCACCAGTGCCTCCCCCCACAGGGGGCTACAAGAGACCCAGTACTTC. Residues: CATSASPHRGLQETQYF. This sequence joins TRBV24-1 and TRBJ2-5; 9 nucleotides match TRBD1. The CDR3 runs to 17 residues. Germline V lookup: CDR1 KGHDR, CDR2 SFDVKD. The V gene end was trimmed by 5 bases and the J gene end by 2 bases; junction bases not matched to a gene: 11.

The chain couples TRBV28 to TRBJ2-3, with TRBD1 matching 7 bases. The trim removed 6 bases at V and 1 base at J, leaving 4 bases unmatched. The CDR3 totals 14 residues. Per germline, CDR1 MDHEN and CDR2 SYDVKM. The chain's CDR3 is CASRRDRGTDTQYF. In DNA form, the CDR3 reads TGTGCCAGCAGGAGGGACAGAGGCACAGATACGCAGTATTTT.

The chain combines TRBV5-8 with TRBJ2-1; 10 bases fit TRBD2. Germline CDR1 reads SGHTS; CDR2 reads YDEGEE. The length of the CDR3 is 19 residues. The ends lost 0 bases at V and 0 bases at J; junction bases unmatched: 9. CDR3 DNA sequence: TGTGCCAGCAGCTTGGATACTAGCGGGATTGACGCCTCCTACAATGAGCAGTTCTTC. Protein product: CASSLDTSGIDASYNEQFF.

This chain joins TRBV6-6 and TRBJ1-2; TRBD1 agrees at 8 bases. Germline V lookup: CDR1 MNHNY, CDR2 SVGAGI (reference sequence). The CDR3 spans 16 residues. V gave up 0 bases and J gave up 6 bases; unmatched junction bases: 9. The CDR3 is CASSYSPPGQGDGYTF. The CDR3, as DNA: TGTGCCAGCAGTTACTCCCCCCCAGGACAGGGCGATGGCTACACCTTC.

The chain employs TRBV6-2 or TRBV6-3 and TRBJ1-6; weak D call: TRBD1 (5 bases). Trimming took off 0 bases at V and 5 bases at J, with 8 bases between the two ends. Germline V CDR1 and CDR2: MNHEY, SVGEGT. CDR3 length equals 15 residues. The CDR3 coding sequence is TGTGCCAGCAGTTACTCGCGGGGGAATAATTCACCCCTCCACTTT. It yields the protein CASSYSRGNNSPLHF.

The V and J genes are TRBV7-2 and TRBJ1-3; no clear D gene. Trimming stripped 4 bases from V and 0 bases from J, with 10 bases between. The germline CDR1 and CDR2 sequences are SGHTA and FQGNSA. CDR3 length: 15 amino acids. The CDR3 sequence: CASSSPRSSGNTIYF. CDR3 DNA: TGTGCCAGCAGCTCGCCACGGAGCTCTGGAAACACCATATATTTT.

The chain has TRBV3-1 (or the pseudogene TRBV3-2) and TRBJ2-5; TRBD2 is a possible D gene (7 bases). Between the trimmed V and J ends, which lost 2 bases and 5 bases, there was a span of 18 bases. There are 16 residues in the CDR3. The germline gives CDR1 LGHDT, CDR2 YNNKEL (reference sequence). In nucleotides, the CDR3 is TGTGCCAGCAGCCAAACCCGGCCCACGGGGGGCGAGACCCAGTACTTC. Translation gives CASSQTRPTGGETQYF.

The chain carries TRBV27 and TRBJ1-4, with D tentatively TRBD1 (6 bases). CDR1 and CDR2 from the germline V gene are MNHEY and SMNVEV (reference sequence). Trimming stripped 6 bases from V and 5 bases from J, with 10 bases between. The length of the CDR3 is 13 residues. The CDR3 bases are TGTGCCAGCAGGGGGAGGGGGAATGAAAAACTGTTTTTT. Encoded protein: CASRGRGNEKLFF.

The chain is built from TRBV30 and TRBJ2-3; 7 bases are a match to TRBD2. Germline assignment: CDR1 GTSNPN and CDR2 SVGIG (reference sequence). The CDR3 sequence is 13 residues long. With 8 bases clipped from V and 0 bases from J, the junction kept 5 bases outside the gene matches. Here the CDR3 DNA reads TGTGCCCAAATAGCGGGCAGCACAGATACGCAGTATTTT. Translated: CAQIAGSTDTQYF.

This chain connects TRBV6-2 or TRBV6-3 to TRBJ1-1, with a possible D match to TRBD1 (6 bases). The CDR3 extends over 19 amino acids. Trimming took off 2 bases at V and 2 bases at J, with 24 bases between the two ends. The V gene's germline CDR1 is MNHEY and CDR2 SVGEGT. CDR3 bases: TGTGCCAGCAGTTACCCATCCATCTGGAAACAGGGTAGCAACACTGAAGCTTTCTTT. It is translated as CASSYPSIWKQGSNTEAFF.

This chain's CDR3 is CASSQWVLASGQETQYF. CDR3 DNA: TGTGCCAGCAGTCAGTGGGTACTAGCATCCGGCCAAGAGACCCAGTACTTC. The genes are TRBV2 and TRBJ2-5; D might be TRBD2 (6 bases). The CDR3 length is 17 residues. Trimming took 5 bases from V and 1 from J, leaving 20 bases between them. The germline CDR1 and CDR2 sequences are SNHLY and FYNNEI.

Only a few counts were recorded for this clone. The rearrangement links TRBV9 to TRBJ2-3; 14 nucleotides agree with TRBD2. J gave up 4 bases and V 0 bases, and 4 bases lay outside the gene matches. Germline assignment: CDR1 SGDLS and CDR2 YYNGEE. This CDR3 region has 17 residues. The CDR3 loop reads CASSVGLAGGVADTQYF. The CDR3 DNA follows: TGTGCCAGCAGCGTAGGACTAGCGGGAGGGGTAGCAGATACGCAGTATTTT.

CDR3 nucleotides: TGCGCCAGCAGCTTGCCAGGGCAGAGGAACAATGAGCAGTTCTTC. It encodes CASSLPGQRNNEQFF. The chain combines TRBV5-1 with TRBJ2-1; a possible D gene is TRBD1 (5 bases). Germline V lookup: CDR1 SGHRS, CDR2 YFSETQ. The CDR3 loop spans 15 amino acids. Trimming stripped 1 base from V and 5 bases from J, with 13 bases between.

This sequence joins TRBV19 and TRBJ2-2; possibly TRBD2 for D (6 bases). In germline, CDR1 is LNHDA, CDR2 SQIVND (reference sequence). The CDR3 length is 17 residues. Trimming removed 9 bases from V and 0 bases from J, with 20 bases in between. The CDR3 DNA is TGTGCCAGCCGGCCGGTGGGGACTCCGGCGAACACCGGGGAGCTGTTTTTT. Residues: CASRPVGTPANTGELFF.

As DNA, the CDR3 is TGTGCCAGCCAGACCGACAGGGGAAGCACAGATACGCAGTATTTT. Amino acids: CASQTDRGSTDTQYF. The V call is TRBV19, the J call TRBJ2-3, with 8 nucleotides matching TRBD1. The germline V gene has CDR1 LNHDA and CDR2 SQIVND (reference sequence). V lost 9 bases, J lost 0 bases, and 8 bases stayed unmatched. The CDR3 runs 15 residues.

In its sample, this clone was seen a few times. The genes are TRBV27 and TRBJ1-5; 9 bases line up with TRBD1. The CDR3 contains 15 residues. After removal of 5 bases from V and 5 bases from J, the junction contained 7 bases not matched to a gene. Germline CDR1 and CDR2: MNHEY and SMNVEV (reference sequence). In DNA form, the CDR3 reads TGTGCCAGCAGTCCAGGGGGACAGGGATATCAGCCCCAGCATTTT. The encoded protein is CASSPGGQGYQPQHF.

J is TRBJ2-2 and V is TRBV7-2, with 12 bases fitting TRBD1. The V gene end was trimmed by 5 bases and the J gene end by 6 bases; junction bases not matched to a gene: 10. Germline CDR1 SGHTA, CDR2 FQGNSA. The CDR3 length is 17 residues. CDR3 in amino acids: CASSPVWGQGASGELFF. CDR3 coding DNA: TGTGCCAGCAGCCCCGTTTGGGGACAGGGGGCATCCGGGGAGCTGTTTTTT.

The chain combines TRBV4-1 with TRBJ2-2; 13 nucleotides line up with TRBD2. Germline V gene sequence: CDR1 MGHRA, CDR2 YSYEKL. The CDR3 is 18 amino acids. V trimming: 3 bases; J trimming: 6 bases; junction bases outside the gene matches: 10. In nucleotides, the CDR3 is TGCGCCAGCAGCCACTTGGGACTAGCGGGGAAGTTGGCCGGGGAGCTGTTTTTT. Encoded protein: CASSHLGLAGKLAGELFF.

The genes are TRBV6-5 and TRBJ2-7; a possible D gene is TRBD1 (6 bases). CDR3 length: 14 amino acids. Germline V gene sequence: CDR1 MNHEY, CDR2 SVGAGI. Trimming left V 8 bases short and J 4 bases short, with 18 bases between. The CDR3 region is CASYKTGSGYEQYF. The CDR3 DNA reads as TGTGCCAGCTACAAGACAGGTTCGGGGTACGAGCAGTACTTC.

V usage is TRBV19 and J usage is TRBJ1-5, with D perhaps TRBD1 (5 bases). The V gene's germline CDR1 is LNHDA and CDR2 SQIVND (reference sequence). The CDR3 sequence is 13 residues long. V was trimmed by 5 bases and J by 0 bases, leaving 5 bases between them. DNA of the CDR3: TGTGCCAGTAGTGGGGCTAGCAATCAGCCCCAGCATTTT. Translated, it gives CASSGASNQPQHF.

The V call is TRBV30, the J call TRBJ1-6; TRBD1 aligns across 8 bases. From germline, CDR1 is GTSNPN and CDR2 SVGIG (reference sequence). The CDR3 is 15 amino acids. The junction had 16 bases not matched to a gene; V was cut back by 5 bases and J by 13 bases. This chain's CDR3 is CAWRLSGGVASPLHF. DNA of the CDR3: TGTGCCTGGCGACTTTCAGGGGGCGTCGCCTCCCCCCTCCACTTT.

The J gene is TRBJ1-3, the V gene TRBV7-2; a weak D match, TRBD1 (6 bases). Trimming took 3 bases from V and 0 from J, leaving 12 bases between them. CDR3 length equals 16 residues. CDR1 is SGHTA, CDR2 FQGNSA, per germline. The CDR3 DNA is TGTGCCAGCAGCTTCGGGGGGCAAAACTCTGGAAACACCATATATTTT. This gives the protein CASSFGGQNSGNTIYF.

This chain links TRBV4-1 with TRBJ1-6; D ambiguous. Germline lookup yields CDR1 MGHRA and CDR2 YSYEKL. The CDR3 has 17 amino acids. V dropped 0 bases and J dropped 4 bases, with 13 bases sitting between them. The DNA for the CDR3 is TGCGCCAGCAGCCAAGATCGGGTCGGCACGTATAATTCACCCCTCCACTTT. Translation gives CASSQDRVGTYNSPLHF.

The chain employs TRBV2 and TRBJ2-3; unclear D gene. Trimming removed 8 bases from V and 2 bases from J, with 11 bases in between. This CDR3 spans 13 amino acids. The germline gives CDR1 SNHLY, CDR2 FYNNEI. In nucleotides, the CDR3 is TGTGCCAGCGGTTATGGGCCCACAGATACGCAGTATTTT. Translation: CASGYGPTDTQYF.

Here the CDR3 reads CASSQDPSGTRSRASYNEQFF. The CDR3 bases are TGTGCCAGCAGCCAAGATCCCTCCGGGACTAGATCCCGAGCGTCCTACAATGAGCAGTTCTTC. This rearrangement joins TRBV3-1 (or the pseudogene TRBV3-2) to TRBJ2-1; 8 bases line up with TRBD2. V gave up 0 bases and J gave up 1 base; unmatched junction bases: 17. The CDR3 runs 21 residues. CDR1 and CDR2 from the germline V gene are LGHDT and YNNKEL (reference sequence).